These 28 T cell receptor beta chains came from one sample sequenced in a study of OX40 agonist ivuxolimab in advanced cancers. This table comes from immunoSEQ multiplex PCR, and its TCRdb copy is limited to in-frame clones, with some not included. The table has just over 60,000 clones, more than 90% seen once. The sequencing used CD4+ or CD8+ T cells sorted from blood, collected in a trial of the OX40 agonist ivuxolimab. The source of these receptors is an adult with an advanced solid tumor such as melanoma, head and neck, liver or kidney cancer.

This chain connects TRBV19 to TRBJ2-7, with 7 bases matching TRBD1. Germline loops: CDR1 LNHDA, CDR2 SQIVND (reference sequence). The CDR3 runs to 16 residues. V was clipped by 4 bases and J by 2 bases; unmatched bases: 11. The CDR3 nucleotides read TGTGCCAGTAGTACTTCGTACAGGGGCTTCGCCTACGAGCAGTACTTC. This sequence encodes CASSTSYRGFAYEQYF.

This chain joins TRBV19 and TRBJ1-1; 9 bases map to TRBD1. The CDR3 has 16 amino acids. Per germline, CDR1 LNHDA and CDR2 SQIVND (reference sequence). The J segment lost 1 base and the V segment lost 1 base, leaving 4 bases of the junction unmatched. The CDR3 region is CASSIGTGQGNTEAFF. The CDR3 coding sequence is TGTGCCAGTAGTATAGGAACGGGACAGGGGAACACTGAAGCTTTCTTT.

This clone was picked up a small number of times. The CDR3: CASSGTGAKNTEAFF. CDR3 sequence (DNA): TGCGCCAGCAGCGGGACAGGGGCCAAGAACACTGAAGCTTTCTTT. The chain links TRBV5-1 to TRBJ1-1, with TRBD1 matching 10 bases. After removal of 4 bases from V and 1 base from J, the junction contained 4 bases not matched to a gene. The CDR3 has 15 residues. From germline, CDR1 is SGHRS and CDR2 YFSETQ. Filled out from reference TRBV5-1 and TRBJ1-1, the complete variable domain reads KAGVTQTPRYLIKTRGQQVTLSCSPISGHRSVSWYQQTPGQGLQFLFEYFSETQRNKGNFPGRFSGRQFSNSRSEMNVSTLELGDSALYLCASSGTGAKNTEAFFGQGTRLTVV.

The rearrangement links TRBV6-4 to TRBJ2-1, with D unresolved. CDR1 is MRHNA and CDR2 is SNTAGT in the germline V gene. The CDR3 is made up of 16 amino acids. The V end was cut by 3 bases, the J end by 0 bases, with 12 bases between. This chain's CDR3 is CASSENGASSYNEQFF. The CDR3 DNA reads TGTGCCAGCAGTGAGAATGGCGCGAGCTCCTACAATGAGCAGTTCTTC.

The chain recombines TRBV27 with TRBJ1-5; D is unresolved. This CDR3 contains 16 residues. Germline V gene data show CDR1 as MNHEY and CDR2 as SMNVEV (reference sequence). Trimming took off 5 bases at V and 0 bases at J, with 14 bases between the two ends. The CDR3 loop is CASSPRTDVSNQPQHF. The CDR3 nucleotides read TGTGCCAGCAGTCCCCGGACGGATGTTAGCAATCAGCCCCAGCATTTT.

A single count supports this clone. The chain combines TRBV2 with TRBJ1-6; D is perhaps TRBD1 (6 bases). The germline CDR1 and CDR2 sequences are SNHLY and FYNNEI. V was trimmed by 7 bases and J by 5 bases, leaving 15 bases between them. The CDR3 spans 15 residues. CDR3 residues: CASKFGQNDNSPLHF. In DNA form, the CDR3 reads TGTGCCAGCAAGTTCGGACAGAACGATAATTCACCCCTCCACTTT.

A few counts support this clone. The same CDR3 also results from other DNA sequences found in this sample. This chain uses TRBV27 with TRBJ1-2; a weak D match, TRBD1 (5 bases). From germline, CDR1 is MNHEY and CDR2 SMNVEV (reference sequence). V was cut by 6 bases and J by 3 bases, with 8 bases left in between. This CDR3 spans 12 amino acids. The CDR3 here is CASRRGDYGYTF. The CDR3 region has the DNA TGTGCCAGCAGGAGGGGCGACTATGGCTACACCTTC.

In DNA, the CDR3 is TGTGCCAGCAGACGGGACCTTGGCGGGGAGCTGTTTTTT. As protein: CASRRDLGGELFF. The rearrangement links TRBV2 to TRBJ2-2; D is perhaps TRBD1 or TRBD2 (5 bases each). The CDR3 length is 13 residues. Trimming removed 6 bases from V and 7 bases from J, with 12 bases in between. Germline V lookup: CDR1 SNHLY, CDR2 FYNNEI.

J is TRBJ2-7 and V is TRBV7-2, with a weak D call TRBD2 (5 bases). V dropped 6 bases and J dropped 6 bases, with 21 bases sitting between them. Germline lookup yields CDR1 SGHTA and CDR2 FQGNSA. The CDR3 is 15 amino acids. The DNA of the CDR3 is TGTGCCAGCAGTACAGACGGCGGGTCCCCTCGCGAGCAGTACTTC. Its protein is CASSTDGGSPREQYF.

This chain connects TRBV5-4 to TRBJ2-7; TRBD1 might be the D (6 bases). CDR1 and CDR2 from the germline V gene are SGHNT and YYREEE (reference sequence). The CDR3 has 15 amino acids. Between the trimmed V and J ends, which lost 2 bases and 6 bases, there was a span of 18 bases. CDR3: CASSFGRQAPGEQYF. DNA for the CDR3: TGTGCCAGCAGCTTTGGGCGACAGGCGCCGGGCGAGCAGTACTTC.

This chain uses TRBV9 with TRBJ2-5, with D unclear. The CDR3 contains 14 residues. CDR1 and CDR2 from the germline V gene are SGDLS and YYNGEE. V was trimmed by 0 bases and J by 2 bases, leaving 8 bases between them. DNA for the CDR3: TGTGCCAGCAGCGTAGGGCCAAATCAAGAGACCCAGTACTTC. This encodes CASSVGPNQETQYF.

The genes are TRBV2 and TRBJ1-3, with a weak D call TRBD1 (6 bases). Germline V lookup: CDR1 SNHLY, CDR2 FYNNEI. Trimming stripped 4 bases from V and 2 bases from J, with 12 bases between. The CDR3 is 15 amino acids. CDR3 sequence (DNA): TGTGCCAGCAGTGTTGAATGGACAGCTGGAAACACCATATATTTT. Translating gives CASSVEWTAGNTIYF.

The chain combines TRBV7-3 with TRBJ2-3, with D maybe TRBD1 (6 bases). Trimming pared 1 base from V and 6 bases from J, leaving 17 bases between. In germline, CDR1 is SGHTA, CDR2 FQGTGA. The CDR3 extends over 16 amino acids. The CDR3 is CASSLNGQSPPDTQYF. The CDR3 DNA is TGTGCCAGCAGCTTAAATGGACAGAGCCCACCCGATACGCAGTATTTT.

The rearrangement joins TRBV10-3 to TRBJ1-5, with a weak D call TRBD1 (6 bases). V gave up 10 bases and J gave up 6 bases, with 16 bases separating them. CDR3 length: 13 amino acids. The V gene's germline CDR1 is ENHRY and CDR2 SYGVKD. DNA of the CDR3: TGTGCCACCAAGGGGGGCGCGGGTCAGCCCCAGCATTTT. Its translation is CATKGGAGQPQHF.

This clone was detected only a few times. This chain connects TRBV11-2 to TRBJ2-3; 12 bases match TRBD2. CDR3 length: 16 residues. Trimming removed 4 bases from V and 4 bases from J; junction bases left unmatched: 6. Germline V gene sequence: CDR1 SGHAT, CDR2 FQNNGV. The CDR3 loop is CASSSRLAGVSDTQYF. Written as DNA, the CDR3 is TGTGCCAGCAGCTCTCGACTAGCGGGAGTTTCAGATACGCAGTATTTT. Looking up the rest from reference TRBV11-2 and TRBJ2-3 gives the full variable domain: EAGVAQSPRYKIIEKRQSVAFWCNPISGHATLYWYQQILGQGPKLLIQFQNNGVVDDSQLPKDRFSAERLKGVDSTLKIQPAKLEDSAVYLCASSSRLAGVSDTQYFGPGTRLTVL.

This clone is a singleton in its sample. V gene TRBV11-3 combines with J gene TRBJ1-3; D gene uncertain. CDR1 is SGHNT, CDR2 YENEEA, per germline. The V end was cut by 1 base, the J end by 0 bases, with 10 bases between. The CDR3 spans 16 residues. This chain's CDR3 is CASSLVTGPSGNTIYF. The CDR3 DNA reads TGTGCCAGCAGCTTAGTTACGGGCCCCTCTGGAAACACCATATATTTT. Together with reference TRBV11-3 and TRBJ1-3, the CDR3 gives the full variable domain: EAGVVQSPRYKIIEKKQPVAFWCNPISGHNTLYWYLQNLGQGPELLIRYENEEAVDDSQLPKDRFSAERLKGVDSTLKIQPAELGDSAVYLCASSLVTGPSGNTIYFGEGSWLTVV.

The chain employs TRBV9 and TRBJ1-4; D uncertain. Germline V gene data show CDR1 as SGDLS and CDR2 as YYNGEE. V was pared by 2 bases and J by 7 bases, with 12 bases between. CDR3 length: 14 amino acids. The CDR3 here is CASSVLPTSEKLFF. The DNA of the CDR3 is TGTGCCAGCAGCGTCCTCCCCACAAGTGAAAAACTGTTTTTT.

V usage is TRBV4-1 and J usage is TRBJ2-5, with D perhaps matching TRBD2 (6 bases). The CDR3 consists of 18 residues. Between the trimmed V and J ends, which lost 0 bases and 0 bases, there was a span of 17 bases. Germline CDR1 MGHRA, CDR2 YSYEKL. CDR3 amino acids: CASSQDYGGFSYQETQYF. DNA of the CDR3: TGCGCCAGCAGCCAAGATTACGGAGGGTTCTCCTACCAAGAGACCCAGTACTTC.

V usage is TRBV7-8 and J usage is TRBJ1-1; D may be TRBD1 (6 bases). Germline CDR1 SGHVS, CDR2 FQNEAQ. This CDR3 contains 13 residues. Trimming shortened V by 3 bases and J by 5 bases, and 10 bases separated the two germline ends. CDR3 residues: CASSLGGPTEAFF. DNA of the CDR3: TGTGCCAGCAGCTTGGGGGGGCCGACTGAAGCTTTCTTT.

CDR3 DNA: TGTGCCAGCAGCCCTAGCTTTGACAGGGGGAAGGGGCCCCAGCATTTT. Amino acids: CASSPSFDRGKGPQHF. V usage is TRBV9 and J usage is TRBJ1-5; 9 nucleotides line up with TRBD1. CDR1 is SGDLS, CDR2 YYNGEE, per germline. V was pared by 4 bases and J by 9 bases, with 14 bases of the junction left unmatched. The CDR3 contains 16 residues.

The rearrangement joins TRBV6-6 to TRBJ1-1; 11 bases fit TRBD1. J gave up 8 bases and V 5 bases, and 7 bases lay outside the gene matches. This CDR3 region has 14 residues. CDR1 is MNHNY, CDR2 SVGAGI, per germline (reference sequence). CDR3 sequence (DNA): TGTGCCAGCAGTCAAGGACAGGGGGCAAGGGAAGCTTTCTTT. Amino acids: CASSQGQGAREAFF.

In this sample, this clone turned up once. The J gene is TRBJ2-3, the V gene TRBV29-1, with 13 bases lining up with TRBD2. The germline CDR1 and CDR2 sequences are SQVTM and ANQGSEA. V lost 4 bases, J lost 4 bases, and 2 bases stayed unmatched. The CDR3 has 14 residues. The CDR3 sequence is CSVGGLAGSDTQYF. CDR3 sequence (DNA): TGCAGCGTTGGGGGACTAGCGGGGTCAGATACGCAGTATTTT.

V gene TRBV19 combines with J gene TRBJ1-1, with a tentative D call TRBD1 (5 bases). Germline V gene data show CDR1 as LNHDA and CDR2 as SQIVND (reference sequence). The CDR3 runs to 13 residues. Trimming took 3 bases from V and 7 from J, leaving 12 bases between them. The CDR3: CASSIVRDGEAFF. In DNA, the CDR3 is TGTGCCAGTAGTATTGTCAGGGACGGTGAAGCTTTCTTT.

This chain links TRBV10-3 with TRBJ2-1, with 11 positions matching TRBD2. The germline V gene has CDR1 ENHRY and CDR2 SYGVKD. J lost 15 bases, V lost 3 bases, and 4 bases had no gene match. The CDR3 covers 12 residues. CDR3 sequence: CAISDTSGSRFF. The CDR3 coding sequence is TGTGCCATCAGTGATACTAGCGGGAGCCGGTTCTTC.

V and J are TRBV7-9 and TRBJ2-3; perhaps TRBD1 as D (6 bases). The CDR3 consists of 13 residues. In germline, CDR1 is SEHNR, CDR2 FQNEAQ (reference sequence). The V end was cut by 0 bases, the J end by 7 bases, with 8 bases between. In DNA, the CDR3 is TGTGCCAGCAGCTTAGCACAGGGAAATACGCAGTATTTT. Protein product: CASSLAQGNTQYF.

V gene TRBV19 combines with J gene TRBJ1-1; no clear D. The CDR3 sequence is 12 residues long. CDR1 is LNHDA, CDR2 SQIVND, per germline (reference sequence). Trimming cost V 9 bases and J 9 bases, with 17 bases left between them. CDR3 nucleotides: TGTGCCAGCAGGAAAGGAGGGAGCCAAGCTTTCTTT. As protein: CASRKGGSQAFF.

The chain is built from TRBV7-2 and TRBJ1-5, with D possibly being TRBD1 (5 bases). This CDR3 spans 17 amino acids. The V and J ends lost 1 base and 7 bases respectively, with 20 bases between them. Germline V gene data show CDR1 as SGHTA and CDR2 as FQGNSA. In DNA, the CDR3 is TGTGCCAGCAGCTTAGGGCAGGGCGTAAAAGTTTCACAGCCCCAGCATTTT. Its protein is CASSLGQGVKVSQPQHF.

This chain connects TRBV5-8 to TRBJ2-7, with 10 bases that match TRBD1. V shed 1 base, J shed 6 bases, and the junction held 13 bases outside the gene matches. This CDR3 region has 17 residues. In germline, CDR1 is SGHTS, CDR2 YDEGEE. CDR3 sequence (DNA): TGTGCCAGCAGCTTGATCCTATCAGGGACAGGGGTAGGCGAGCAGTACTTC. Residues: CASSLILSGTGVGEQYF.